This T cell receptor beta chain was profiled in a study of T cells expressing NK-cell markers. Study context: Obtained from sorted CD3+CD56+NKG2C+, CD3+CD56+NKG2C- and CD3+CD56-NKG2C+ T cells were the TCR beta repertoires.

TCRdb re-called the 5' RACE reads and shows each CDR3 protein once, DNA omitted. The sample spans some 110,000 distinct CDR3 sequences; the ten largest clones claim approximately 18%. The study's findings and limits: The contribution of dominant NKG2C+ clonotypes to CD8+ T cells in six or seven donors was about 1.0-7.0%. Similarly, these clonotypes led the CD3+CD56-NKG2C+ fraction as well in several donors.

Concerning this clonotype: No antigen is known for it.

The CDR3 is made up of 14 amino acids. Germline-derived CDR1 and CDR2 are SGHDT and YYEEEE. Sequenced: blood T cells: a sorted CD56 or NKG2C T cell subset, CD4+ or CD8+ T cells, or bulk PBMC T cells (not recorded which). This rearrangement joins TRBV5-6 to TRBJ1-2. This clonotype originated in a woman between 18 and 69 years old in good health. CDR3 region: CASSLGQDKHGYTF.